What follows is one TCR beta chain and its context. Original processing methods: Estimated nucleated cell counts came from reference gene primer amplification. The repertoire was sequenced with immunoSEQ multiplex PCR; TCRdb's copy has only in-frame clones and lacks some. The D gene and trimming were derived from the DNA, and the V and J assignments and clone size from that table. The repertoire holds 35,000 to 50,000 clones, with about 87% as singletons. The sample originates from a study of blood T cell repertoires in COVID-19. The overall study: Researchers got acute and convalescent COVID-19 samples from the United States, Italy and Spain.

The source of this sequence is a man aged 55-75 years with active COVID-19. Material for sequencing was peripheral blood.

CDR3 in DNA: TGCGCCACTTCGGGGGGATATAATCAGCCCCAGCATTTT. Translation: CATSGGYNQPQHF. The gene calls are TRBV10-2 and TRBJ1-5; D is possibly TRBD1 (5 bases). The CDR3 covers 13 residues. The germline CDR1 and CDR2 sequences are WSHSY and SAAADI. Deletions cut 10 bases from V and 4 bases from J, with 14 bases between.